These 10 T cell receptor beta chains came from one sample sequenced in a study of T cells in Graves' hyperthyroidism and ophthalmopathy. Using RNA transcripts as the source, TCR beta CDR3 regions were amplified. The primer set for the first-round RT-PCR of the TCR CDR3 was HTBI. Via MiXCR, TCRdb re-called the multiplex PCR reads, giving one row per CDR3 protein. The table has under 350,000 distinct CDR3 sequences, around a fifth seen once. Sequencing was done on a sample of blood. Every receptor here comes from a woman between 45 and 60 years old with Graves' hyperthyroidism.

This clonotype was detected many times. The chain links TRBV7-6 to TRBJ2-5; 7 bases align to TRBD2. Trimming took 1 base from V and 2 from J; bases not matched to a gene: 7. This CDR3 is 16 amino acids long. Germline CDR1 is SGHVS and CDR2 is FNYEAQ. The CDR3 here is CASSLVRGRVQETQYF. DNA for the CDR3: TGTGCCAGCAGCTTAGTTCGGGGGAGGGTACAAGAGACCCAGTACTTC.

This clonotype was seen many times. The chain carries TRBV12-3 or TRBV12-4 and TRBJ2-2; TRBD1 or TRBD2 may be the D gene (6 bases each). The CDR3 length is 15 residues. V was clipped by 7 bases and J by 0 bases, with 12 bases between them. This CDR3 reads CASKGGATNTGELFF. The CDR3 region has the DNA TGTGCCAGCAAGGGGGGAGCCACGAACACCGGGGAGCTGTTTTTT.

As for this clonotype: A much more abundant neighbour one base away suggests this may be a read error. The gene calls are TRBV18 and TRBJ2-5; no clear D. The germline V gene encodes CDR1 KGHSH and CDR2 LQKENI. The CDR3 has 13 residues. For the CDR3, the DNA is TGTGCCAGCCCACCACAGTCCCAAGAGACCCAGTACTTC. Translated, it gives CASPPQSQETQYF. The full variable domain, rest sourced from reference TRBV18 and TRBJ2-5, is NAGVMQNPRHLVRRRGQEARLRCSPMKGHSHVYWYRQLPEEGLKFMVYLQKENIIDESGMPKERFSAEFPKEGPSILRIQQVVRGDSAAYFCASPPQSQETQYFGPGTRLLVL.

This clonotype has just a few counts. The V gene is TRBV5-4, the J gene TRBJ1-1; the match to TRBD1 covers 8 bases. CDR1 is SGHNT, CDR2 YYREEE, per germline (reference sequence). The CDR3 totals 15 residues. With 5 bases clipped from V and 2 bases from J, the junction kept 8 bases outside the gene matches. CDR3 sequence: CASSSRTGINTEAFF. In nucleotides, the CDR3 is TGTGCCAGCAGTTCCAGGACAGGGATAAACACTGAAGCTTTCTTT.

This clonotype was counted at least ten times. The chain is built from TRBV7-8 and TRBJ2-4, with 8 positions matching TRBD2. The germline V gene has CDR1 SGHVS and CDR2 FQNEAQ. J was trimmed by 9 bases and V by 4 bases; bases with no gene match: 8. The CDR3 sequence is 14 residues long. The CDR3 loop is CASSSEREYGIQYF. The CDR3 coding sequence is TGTGCCAGCAGCTCCGAGCGGGAGTATGGCATTCAGTACTTC.

The chain links TRBV10-3 to TRBJ2-7; TRBD2 might be the D (5 bases). Per germline, CDR1 ENHRY and CDR2 SYGVKD. This CDR3 spans 13 amino acids. Trimming left V 2 bases short and J 4 bases short, with 9 bases between. The CDR3 sequence is CAISEEGLYEQYF. CDR3 DNA: TGTGCCATCAGTGAGGAGGGTTTGTACGAGCAGTACTTC.

V usage is TRBV20-1 and J usage is TRBJ2-3, with D possibly being TRBD1 (6 bases). V lost 5 bases, J lost 5 bases, and 11 bases lay in between. Germline assignment: CDR1 DFQATT and CDR2 SNEGSKA (reference sequence). The CDR3 covers 12 residues. CDR3 nucleotides: TGCAGTGCTCGCAGGGGCGTAGATACGCAGTATTTT. It encodes CSARRGVDTQYF.

The sample holds one count of this clonotype. The chain is built from TRBV4-2 and TRBJ1-5; possible D gene TRBD1, 6 bases. CDR1 is LGHNA, CDR2 YNFKEQ, per germline. V lost 0 bases to trimming and J lost 1 base, with 10 bases between them. The CDR3 contains 16 residues. This CDR3 reads CASSQEPGASNQPQHF. The CDR3, as DNA: TGTGCCAGCAGCCAAGAACCGGGGGCGAGCAATCAGCCCCAGCATTTT.

This clonotype was observed a few times. J is TRBJ2-7 and V is TRBV20-1; perhaps TRBD1 as D (6 bases). Trimming shortened V by 7 bases and J by 2 bases, and 15 bases separated the two germline ends. This CDR3 has 13 amino acids. Germline values: CDR1 DFQATT, CDR2 SNEGSKA (reference sequence). Here the CDR3 reads CSVASGQTYEQYF. CDR3 sequence (DNA): TGCAGTGTCGCGTCGGGACAAACCTACGAGCAGTACTTC.

This clonotype was seen repeatedly, ten times or more. The chain links TRBV11-3 to TRBJ2-3; TRBD2 agrees at 8 bases. Germline V gives CDR1 SGHNT, CDR2 YENEEA. V shed 4 bases and J 2 bases; nucleotides not matched to a gene: 11. The length of the CDR3 is 17 residues. The CDR3 region has the DNA TGTGCCAGCAGCTCGTATTGGCGGGAGGAGGACACAGATACGCAGTATTTT. Encoded protein: CASSSYWREEDTDTQYF.